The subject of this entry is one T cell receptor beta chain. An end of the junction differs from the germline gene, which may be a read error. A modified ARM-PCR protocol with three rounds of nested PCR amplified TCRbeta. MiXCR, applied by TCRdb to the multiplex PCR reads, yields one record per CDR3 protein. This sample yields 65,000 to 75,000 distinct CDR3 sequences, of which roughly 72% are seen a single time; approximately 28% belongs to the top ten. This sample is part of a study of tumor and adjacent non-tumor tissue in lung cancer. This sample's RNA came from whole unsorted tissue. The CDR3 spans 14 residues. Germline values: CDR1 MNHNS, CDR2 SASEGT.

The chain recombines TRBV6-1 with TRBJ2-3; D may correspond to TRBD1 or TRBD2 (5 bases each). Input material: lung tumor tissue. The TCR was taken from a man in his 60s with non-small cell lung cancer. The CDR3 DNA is TGTGTCAGCAGTTCGGGGCGTTCAACAGATACGCAGTATTTT. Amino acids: CVSSSGRSTDTQYF.